One and the same sample provided the 21 T cell receptor beta chains below, sequenced in a study of response to subunit inactivated influenza vaccine. TCRdb re-called the RT-PCR reads through MiXCR, storing one row per CDR3 protein. The table records a few hundred thousand distinct CDR3 sequences, 14% of them present only once. Specimen: PBMCs from blood, collected 11 to 12 days after vaccination. These receptors all stem from a middle-aged man who received an inactivated influenza vaccine.

The rearrangement uses TRBV3-1 and TRBJ2-3, with 8 bases matching TRBD2. The CDR3 contains 18 residues. Germline V gene lookup returns CDR1 LGHDT and CDR2 YNNKEL (reference sequence). J lost 7 bases, V lost 4 bases, and 19 bases had no gene match. The CDR3: CASSPYPEAGAETHTQYF. In nucleotides, the CDR3 is TGTGCCAGCAGCCCTTACCCAGAAGCGGGAGCTGAGACACATACGCAGTATTTT.

This clonotype was found a few times. V usage is TRBV5-1 and J usage is TRBJ2-3; possibly TRBD1 or TRBD2 for D (5 bases each). There are 15 residues in the CDR3. V gave up 2 bases and J gave up 0 bases, with 10 bases separating them. The V gene's germline CDR1 is SGHRS and CDR2 YFSETQ. The CDR3 region is CASSFVGGSTDTQYF. CDR3 DNA: TGCGCCAGCAGCTTTGTTGGGGGTAGCACAGATACGCAGTATTTT.

This clonotype was observed a handful of times. The CDR3 reads CASSFLGGDGNSPLHF. As DNA, the CDR3 is TGTGCCAGCAGCTTTCTTGGGGGAGATGGAAATTCACCCCTCCACTTT. V gene TRBV5-5 combines with J gene TRBJ1-6; D is perhaps TRBD1 (5 bases). CDR1 and CDR2 (germline): SGHKS, YYEKEE (reference sequence). V gave up 2 bases and J gave up 7 bases, with 16 bases separating them. There are 16 residues in the CDR3.

The chain has TRBV28 and TRBJ2-3, with 7 positions matching TRBD2. This CDR3 has 17 amino acids. V was clipped by 3 bases and J by 9 bases; unmatched bases: 18. CDR1 MDHEN and CDR2 SYDVKM come from the germline V gene. CDR3 region: CASSLGGGYRSARTQYF. CDR3 nucleotides: TGTGCCAGCAGTTTGGGGGGGGGTTACAGATCAGCGAGGACGCAGTATTTT.

This clonotype was counted between two and nine times. CDR3 sequence reads: CASTHTGELFF. The CDR3 bases are TGTGCCAGCACTCACACCGGGGAGCTGTTTTTT. This chain connects TRBV6-5 to TRBJ2-2; D gene uncertain. The CDR3 is 11 amino acids. Trimming removed 7 bases from V and 3 bases from J, with 3 bases in between. Germline V lookup: CDR1 MNHEY, CDR2 SVGAGI.

This sequence joins TRBV27 and TRBJ2-3; D is ambiguous. V lost 2 bases, J lost 3 bases, and 9 bases lay in between. The CDR3 is 14 amino acids. Germline-derived CDR1 and CDR2 are MNHEY and SMNVEV (reference sequence). The CDR3 here is CASSLLSSTDTQYF. DNA of the CDR3: TGTGCCAGCAGTTTACTCTCCAGTACAGATACGCAGTATTTT.

This clonotype was counted only a few times. The gene calls are TRBV4-1 and TRBJ2-1; TRBD2 aligns across 14 bases. The CDR3 sequence is 17 residues long. J gave up 9 bases and V 0 bases, and 7 bases lay outside the gene matches. Germline values: CDR1 MGHRA, CDR2 YSYEKL. The CDR3: CASSQEGLAGGVGEQFF. The CDR3, as DNA: TGCGCCAGCAGCCAAGAAGGACTAGCGGGGGGAGTTGGTGAGCAGTTCTTC.

The sample holds many counts of this clonotype. V gene TRBV12-3 or TRBV12-4 combines with J gene TRBJ1-5; 10 nucleotides align to TRBD1. The CDR3 is made up of 18 amino acids. Unmatched junction bases numbered 9, after V lost 4 bases and J lost 0 bases. This CDR3 reads CASSSGTGAVNSNQPQHF. CDR3 in DNA: TGTGCCAGCAGTTCCGGGACAGGGGCTGTGAATAGCAATCAGCCCCAGCATTTT.

The rearrangement uses TRBV3-1 and TRBJ2-1; TRBD2 matches at 7 bases. From germline, CDR1 is LGHDT and CDR2 YNNKEL (reference sequence). V dropped 4 bases and J dropped 9; count of bases not matched to a gene: 12. The CDR3 contains 15 residues. CDR3 amino acids: CASSPLSGGEGEQFF. CDR3 DNA sequence: TGTGCCAGCAGCCCCCTTTCGGGGGGAGAGGGTGAGCAGTTCTTC.

The rearrangement links TRBV6-2 or TRBV6-3 to TRBJ1-5, with D unclear. CDR1 is MNHEY, CDR2 SVGEGT, per germline. This CDR3 is 12 amino acids long. Trimming shortened V by 2 bases and J by 4 bases, and 3 bases separated the two germline ends. CDR3 region: CASSYGNQPQHF. CDR3 sequence (DNA): TGTGCCAGCAGTTACGGGAATCAGCCCCAGCATTTT.

This chain links TRBV7-2 with TRBJ2-3; D is uncertain. Looked up from germline, CDR1 is SGHTA and CDR2 is FQGNSA. Trimming cost V 1 base and J 2 bases, with 10 bases left between them. The CDR3 length is 15 residues. The CDR3 loop reads CASSLVTGYTDTQYF. The CDR3 region has the DNA TGTGCCAGCAGCTTAGTTACTGGATACACAGATACGCAGTATTTT.

This chain links TRBV5-1 with TRBJ2-2, with TRBD1 identical over 7 bases. The ends lost 2 bases at V and 7 bases at J; junction bases unmatched: 17. CDR3 length: 18 amino acids. In germline, CDR1 is SGHRS, CDR2 YFSETQ. The CDR3: CASSFRPTGRGLGGELFF. The CDR3 nucleotides read TGCGCCAGCAGCTTTCGCCCGACCGGAAGGGGGCTGGGCGGGGAGCTGTTTTTT.

The DNA of the CDR3 is TGTGCCAGCAATAGACCGGGCAGCGAGCAGTACTTC. Encoded protein: CASNRPGSEQYF. This chain connects TRBV27 to TRBJ2-7, with unresolved D. Germline CDR1 and CDR2: MNHEY and SMNVEV (reference sequence). The CDR3 length is 12 residues. V was pared by 7 bases and J by 6 bases, with 13 bases between.

This rearrangement joins TRBV20-1 to TRBJ1-2, with 8 positions matching TRBD1. V was clipped by 0 bases and J by 2 bases; unmatched bases: 8. This CDR3 comprises 16 residues. The germline CDR1 and CDR2 sequences are DFQATT and SNEGSKA (reference sequence). CDR3 bases: TGCAGTGCTAGAGATTTAGGACAGGGATGGAACTATGGCTACACCTTC. It encodes CSARDLGQGWNYGYTF.

The rearrangement uses TRBV10-3 and TRBJ2-5; the D gene is possibly TRBD2 (6 bases). CDR3 length: 14 residues. Trimming stripped 3 bases from V and 4 bases from J, with 12 bases between. The germline V gene encodes CDR1 ENHRY and CDR2 SYGVKD. This CDR3 reads CAISDPTRLETQYF. CDR3 nucleotide sequence: TGTGCCATCAGTGATCCGACTAGGCTAGAGACCCAGTACTTC.

This clonotype was counted only a few times. The V call is TRBV30, the J call TRBJ1-5, with D possibly matching TRBD1 (5 bases). The CDR3 is made up of 13 amino acids. V was cut by 0 bases and J by 4 bases, with 7 bases left in between. Per germline, CDR1 GTSNPN and CDR2 SVGIG (reference sequence). The chain's CDR3 is CAWSVTGNQPQHF. The CDR3 bases are TGTGCCTGGAGTGTAACAGGTAATCAGCCCCAGCATTTT.

The chain employs TRBV11-1 and TRBJ1-2; 9 positions match TRBD1. This CDR3 is 16 amino acids long. Per the germline V gene, CDR1 is SGHAT and CDR2 is FQDESV (reference sequence). J gave up 5 bases and V 6 bases, and 13 bases lay outside the gene matches. CDR3 amino acids: CASSLSGTGRLYGYTF. The CDR3 DNA is TGTGCCAGCAGTCTATCCGGGACAGGGAGACTGTATGGCTACACCTTC.

This clonotype was picked up many times. The chain carries TRBV5-1 and TRBJ1-5, with D unresolved. The ends were cut back, 0 bases at V and 3 bases at J, with 7 bases in the middle. CDR3 length equals 14 residues. CDR1 and CDR2 from the germline V gene are SGHRS and YFSETQ. DNA for the CDR3: TGCGCCAGCAGCTTGGGAGGGAACAATCAGCCCCAGCATTTT. As protein: CASSLGGNNQPQHF.

V usage is TRBV11-2 and J usage is TRBJ2-7, with 10 nucleotides matching TRBD1. Germline values: CDR1 SGHAT, CDR2 FQNNGV. The trim removed 1 base at V and 0 bases at J, leaving 18 bases unmatched. The CDR3 is 21 amino acids. This chain's CDR3 is CASSLGDRGPRFRRSSYEQYF. As DNA, the CDR3 is TGTGCCAGCAGCTTAGGTGACAGGGGGCCACGCTTTCGAAGATCCTCCTACGAGCAGTACTTC.

This clonotype turned up a few times. CDR3 in amino acids: CASSADGLGYTF. CDR3 DNA: TGTGCCAGCAGTGCGGACGGCCTTGGCTACACCTTC. The chain carries TRBV2 and TRBJ1-2; D call uncertain. Trimming removed 4 bases from V and 7 bases from J, with 10 bases in between. The CDR3 is 12 amino acids. CDR1 is SNHLY and CDR2 is FYNNEI in the germline V gene.

The V gene is TRBV20-1, the J gene TRBJ2-7; D is perhaps TRBD2 (6 bases). There are 13 residues in the CDR3. Germline loops: CDR1 DFQATT, CDR2 SNEGSKA (reference sequence). V was trimmed by 6 bases and J by 7 bases, leaving 19 bases between them. The CDR3 region has the DNA TGCAGTGCAACGGGACTGGCATGGGGGGAGCAGTACTTC. Protein: CSATGLAWGEQYF.